This T cell receptor (beta chain) appears in the sequencing data of a study of T cell clones after liver transplantation. Study overall: TCRbeta sequencing after a pre-transplant mixed lymphocyte reaction identified graft-donor-reactive clones, later tracked in post-transplant blood. Subjects received no induction therapy and standard immunosuppression until randomization at 12-24 months post-transplant.

This clone is labeled medium-sized (0.01 to 0.1%). Its matching antigen is unknown. TCRdb's copy holds only in-frame clones and misses some; the assay was immunoSEQ multiplex PCR. The sample includes roughly 4,800 clones, roughly 30% of them seen just once. Proliferating CFSE-low MLR cells were sequenced to define alloreactive TCRbeta sequences. Pre-transplant recipient cells met graft donor PBMCs, splenocytes, lymph-node cells, or third-party PBMCs. V gave up 7 bases and J gave up 0 bases; unmatched junction bases: 9. The CDR3 has 15 residues. CDR1 MNHNY and CDR2 SVGAGI come from the germline V gene (reference sequence).

The chain is built from TRBV6-6 and TRBJ2-7; 7 positions agree with TRBD1. The receptor comes from a human patient who received a liver transplant. Some T cells may be graft donor cells. The sample taken for sequencing was CD4+ T cells from cultured PBMCs. CDR3 protein: CASTRDSYYSYEQYF. CDR3 nucleotide sequence: TGTGCCAGCACCCGGGACAGTTATTACTCCTACGAGCAGTACTTC.